Here is one T cell receptor beta chain with its context. Its specificity is unknown. This sample was included in a study of shared clonotypes between healthy human individuals. About the research overall: Each donor's CD8 memory used one plate, CD8 naive two, each CD4 subset three. Overall study findings and caveats: A handful of donors showed sharing of about 5.5% of naive CD4 clonotypes. In this cohort, only blood was sampled, and tissue repertoires likely differ.

Using immunoSEQ multiplex PCR, the repertoire was profiled, and TCRdb retains in-frame clones only, with some absent. Altogether millions of clones are present, approximately 94% being singletons, with the ten largest covering more than 0.12%. The CDR3 extends over 15 amino acids. CDR1 is KGHSH, CDR2 LQKENI, per germline. V was pared by 6 bases and J by 0 bases, with 4 bases of the junction left unmatched. Each sample came from a Caucasian adult donor living in Nashville, Tennessee. The source material was naive CD4+ T cells sorted from blood. Regarding subset: CD45RA+ positively selected. This chain uses TRBV18 with TRBJ1-4; 7 bases match TRBD1. This receptor was taken from a man between 18 and 35 years old in good health. The CDR3 region has the DNA TGTGCCAGCTCGCGGCAGGGGGCAACTAATGAAAAACTGTTTTTT. Translation: CASSRQGATNEKLFF.